A single sample is the source of the 18 T cell receptor beta chains below, sequenced in a study of T cell responses to AZD1222 COVID-19 vaccine. Measured with immunoSEQ multiplex PCR; TCRdb has only the in-frame clones, and not every one. The sample comprises approximately 110,000 clones, approximately 85% of which are singletons, and roughly 4% rests with the top ten. The sequences come from peripheral blood, collected 28 days after the second AZD1222 dose. The receptor set was obtained from an adult who received the AZD1222 COVID-19 vaccine.

J is TRBJ1-3 and V is TRBV18; no reliable D call. Germline CDR1 reads KGHSH; CDR2 reads LQKENI. V was clipped by 2 bases and J by 1 base, with 6 bases between them. The CDR3 has 14 residues. The CDR3 sequence: CASSPVGSGNTIYF. CDR3 bases: TGTGCCAGCTCACCAGTGGGATCTGGAAACACCATATATTTT.

The J gene is TRBJ2-2, the V gene TRBV3-1 (or the pseudogene TRBV3-2); D is ambiguous. Trimming stripped 4 bases from V and 2 bases from J, with 8 bases between. CDR1 and CDR2 from the germline V gene are LGHDT and YNNKEL (reference sequence). The CDR3 length is 14 residues. The chain's CDR3 is CASSLPRNTGELFF. The CDR3 bases are TGTGCCAGCAGCCTGCCGAGAAACACCGGGGAGCTGTTTTTT.

The chain carries TRBV6-5 and TRBJ2-3; 7 nucleotides line up with TRBD1. Per germline, CDR1 MNHEY and CDR2 SVGAGI. The V gene end was trimmed by 6 bases and the J gene end by 1 base; junction bases not matched to a gene: 7. This CDR3 spans 15 amino acids. The CDR3 region has the DNA TGTGCCAGCAGGAAAGAAGACAGGGGCACAGATACGCAGTATTTT. Its protein is CASRKEDRGTDTQYF.

This rearrangement joins TRBV24-1 to TRBJ2-3; D is unresolved. This CDR3 contains 16 residues. Trimming took off 4 bases at V and 1 base at J, with 14 bases between the two ends. CDR1 and CDR2 (germline): KGHDR, SFDVKD. The chain's CDR3 is CATSDLQFGGTDTQYF. The CDR3 nucleotides are TGTGCCACCAGTGACCTGCAGTTTGGGGGCACAGATACGCAGTATTTT.

The V call is TRBV2, the J call TRBJ1-5; 7 bases map to TRBD1. The CDR3 is 13 residues long. CDR1 and CDR2 (germline): SNHLY, FYNNEI. After removal of 5 bases from V and 7 bases from J, the junction contained 5 bases not matched to a gene. CDR3 coding DNA: TGTGCCAGCAGTTACCTACAGGGGCAGCCCCAGCATTTT. It encodes CASSYLQGQPQHF.

This sequence joins TRBV14 and TRBJ1-5, with 9 nucleotides matching TRBD1. There are 18 residues in the CDR3. Germline CDR1 reads SGHDN; CDR2 reads FVKESK. After removal of 3 bases from V and 1 base from J, the junction contained 10 bases not matched to a gene. The CDR3 loop reads CASSQAGTGFGSNQPQHF. CDR3 bases: TGTGCCAGCAGCCAGGCCGGGACAGGGTTTGGGAGCAATCAGCCCCAGCATTTT.

In this sample, this clone turned up a few times. The rearrangement uses TRBV10-2 and TRBJ1-1; D gene ambiguous. Germline CDR1 is WSHSY and CDR2 is SAAADI. Trimming cost V 0 bases and J 0 bases, with 8 bases left between them. CDR3 length equals 15 residues. The CDR3 nucleotides read TGCGCCAGCAGTGAGTCGAGGTGGATGAACACTGAAGCTTTCTTT. This gives the protein CASSESRWMNTEAFF.

This rearrangement joins TRBV4-2 to TRBJ2-3; D is undetermined. CDR1 is LGHNA and CDR2 is YNFKEQ in the germline V gene. Trimming removed 0 bases at V and 1 base at J, with 8 bases between. The CDR3 spans 15 residues. The CDR3 nucleotides are TGTGCCAGCAGCCAAGATCTCGCCGGCACAGATACGCAGTATTTT. Translation: CASSQDLAGTDTQYF.

The J gene is TRBJ1-2, the V gene TRBV11-2; D may be TRBD1 (6 bases). Germline values: CDR1 SGHAT, CDR2 FQNNGV. The CDR3 length is 14 residues. V gave up 5 bases and J gave up 4 bases, with 14 bases separating them. The CDR3 nucleotides are TGTGCCAGCAGCACGGACAGTTCCACCTATGGCTACACCTTC. Residues: CASSTDSSTYGYTF.

The rearrangement links TRBV5-8 to TRBJ1-4, with 7 bases lining up with TRBD1. The germline gives CDR1 SGHTS, CDR2 YDEGEE. The V segment lost 2 bases and the J segment 5 bases; nucleotides outside the gene matches: 3. The CDR3 is 14 residues long. Here the CDR3 reads CASSFDRANEKLFF. The CDR3 DNA reads TGTGCCAGCAGCTTTGACAGGGCGAATGAAAAACTGTTTTTT.

The rearrangement links TRBV25-1 to TRBJ1-1; TRBD1 might be the D (5 bases). The V end lost 1 base, the J end lost 6 bases, and 15 bases lay between the germline ends. The germline V gene encodes CDR1 MGHDK and CDR2 SYGVNS. The CDR3 runs 15 residues. CDR3 in amino acids: CASSEWGTAMPEAFF. The CDR3 DNA follows: TGTGCCAGCAGTGAATGGGGGACGGCGATGCCTGAAGCTTTCTTT.

V usage is TRBV5-1 and J usage is TRBJ2-3, with 8 bases lining up with TRBD1. The V gene end was trimmed by 5 bases and the J gene end by 2 bases; junction bases not matched to a gene: 10. CDR3 length: 16 residues. In germline, CDR1 is SGHRS, CDR2 YFSETQ. In nucleotides, the CDR3 is TGCGCCAGCAGTCTTGGGGGACAGGCCAACACAGATACGCAGTATTTT. Translating gives CASSLGGQANTDTQYF.

The rearrangement joins TRBV29-1 to TRBJ2-1; TRBD1 aligns across 8 bases. Germline V gene data show CDR1 as SQVTM and CDR2 as ANQGSEA. The ends lost 8 bases at V and 8 bases at J; junction bases unmatched: 8. The CDR3 totals 12 residues. CDR3 amino acids: CSTRQGWDEQFF. CDR3 nucleotides: TGCAGCACAAGACAGGGGTGGGATGAGCAGTTCTTC.

This clone was seen a single time. V and J are TRBV28 and TRBJ1-6; 7 positions match TRBD1. V lost 6 bases and J lost 7; bases outside the gene matches: 6. This CDR3 comprises 14 residues. Germline V gene sequence: CDR1 MDHEN, CDR2 SYDVKM. The CDR3 sequence: CASSPGQQNSPLHF. The CDR3 DNA follows: TGTGCCAGCAGCCCGGGACAGCAAAATTCACCCCTCCACTTT.

The chain couples TRBV27 to TRBJ2-5, with D possibly called TRBD1 or TRBD2 (5 bases each). Trimming took 10 bases from V and 1 from J, leaving 16 bases between them. This CDR3 contains 14 residues. Germline CDR1 is MNHEY and CDR2 is SMNVEV (reference sequence). The CDR3 here is CATTGPGSQETQYF. The CDR3 region has the DNA TGTGCCACCACGGGGCCAGGGAGCCAAGAGACCCAGTACTTC.

The rearrangement joins TRBV15 to TRBJ2-5; the D gene is possibly TRBD2 (6 bases). The CDR3 extends over 15 amino acids. The V gene lost 3 bases and the J gene lost 4 bases, with 15 bases spanning the gap. CDR1 LNHNV and CDR2 YYDKDF come from the germline V gene (reference sequence). The CDR3 here is CATSRGGLAPETQYF. In DNA form, the CDR3 reads TGTGCCACCAGCAGGGGCGGGCTAGCGCCAGAGACCCAGTACTTC.

The count of this clone is one. The chain links TRBV6-5 to TRBJ1-1, with unresolved D. V gave up 5 bases and J gave up 7 bases, with 8 bases separating them. There are 11 residues in the CDR3. Germline CDR1 and CDR2: MNHEY and SVGAGI. For the CDR3, the DNA is TGTGCCAGCAGTCGAGGCCTTGAAGCTTTCTTT. This codes for CASSRGLEAFF.

DNA for the CDR3: TGTGCCAGCTCACCGGGCAGCCCGCGGGTTGAAAAACTGTTTTTT. Its translation: CASSPGSPRVEKLFF. The chain recombines TRBV18 with TRBJ1-4; no clear D gene. Germline CDR1 is KGHSH and CDR2 is LQKENI. V was trimmed by 3 bases and J by 7 bases, leaving 15 bases between them. The CDR3 contains 15 residues.